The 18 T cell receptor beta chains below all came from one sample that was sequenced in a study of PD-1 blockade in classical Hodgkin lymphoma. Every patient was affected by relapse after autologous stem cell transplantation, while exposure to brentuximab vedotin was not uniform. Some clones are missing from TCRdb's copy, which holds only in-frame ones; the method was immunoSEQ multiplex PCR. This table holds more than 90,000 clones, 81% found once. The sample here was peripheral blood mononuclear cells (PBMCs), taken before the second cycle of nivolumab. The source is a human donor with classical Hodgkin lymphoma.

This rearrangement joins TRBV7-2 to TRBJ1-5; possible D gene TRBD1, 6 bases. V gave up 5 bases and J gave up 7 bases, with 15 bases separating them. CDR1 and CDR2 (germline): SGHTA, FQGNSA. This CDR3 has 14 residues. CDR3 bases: TGTGCCAGCAGCCCCCTCACAGGGTCCCAGCCCCAGCATTTT. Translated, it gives CASSPLTGSQPQHF. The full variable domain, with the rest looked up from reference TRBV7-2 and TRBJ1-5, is GAGVSQSPSNKVTEKGKDVELRCDPISGHTALYWYRQSLGQGLEFLIYFQGNSAPDKSGLPSDRFSAERTGGSVSTLTIQRTQQEDSAVYLCASSPLTGSQPQHFGDGTRLSIL.

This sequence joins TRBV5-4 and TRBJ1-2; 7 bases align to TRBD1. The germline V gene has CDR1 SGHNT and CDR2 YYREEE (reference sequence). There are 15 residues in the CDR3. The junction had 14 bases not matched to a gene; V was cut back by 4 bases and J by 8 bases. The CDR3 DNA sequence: TGTGCCAGCAGCCCGGGACAGTTCGGAGCGAGGGGCTACACCTTC. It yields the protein CASSPGQFGARGYTF.

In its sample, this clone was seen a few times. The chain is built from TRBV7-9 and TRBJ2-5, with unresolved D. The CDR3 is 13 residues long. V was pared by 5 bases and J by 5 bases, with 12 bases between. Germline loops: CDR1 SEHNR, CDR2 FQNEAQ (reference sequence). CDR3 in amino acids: CASSEPLWETQYF. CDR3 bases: TGTGCCAGCAGCGAGCCGCTTTGGGAGACCCAGTACTTC.

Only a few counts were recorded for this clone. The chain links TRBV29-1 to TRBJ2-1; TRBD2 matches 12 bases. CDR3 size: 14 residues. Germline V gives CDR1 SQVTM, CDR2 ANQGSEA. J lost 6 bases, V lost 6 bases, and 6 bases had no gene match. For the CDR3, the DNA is TGCAGCGTAGACCTAGCGGGAGGGCGCAATGAGCAGTTCTTC. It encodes CSVDLAGGRNEQFF.

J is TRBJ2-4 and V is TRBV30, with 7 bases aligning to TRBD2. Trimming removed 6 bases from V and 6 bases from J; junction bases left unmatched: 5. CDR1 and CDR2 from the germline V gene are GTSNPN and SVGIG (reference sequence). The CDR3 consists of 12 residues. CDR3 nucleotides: TGTGCCTGCCAACCGGGAGGAAACATTCAGTACTTC. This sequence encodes CACQPGGNIQYF. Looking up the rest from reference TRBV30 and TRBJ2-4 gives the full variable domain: SQTIHQWPATLVQPVGSPLSLECTVEGTSNPNLYWYRQAAGRGLQLLFYSVGIGQISSEVPQNLSASRPQDRQFILSSKKLLLSDSGFYLCACQPGGNIQYFGAGTRLSVL.

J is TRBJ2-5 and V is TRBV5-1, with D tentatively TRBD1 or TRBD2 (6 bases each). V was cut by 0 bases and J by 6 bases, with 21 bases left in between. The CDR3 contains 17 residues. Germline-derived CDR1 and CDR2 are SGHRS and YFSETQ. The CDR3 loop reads CASSLEMASGGGKTQYF. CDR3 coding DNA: TGCGCCAGCAGCTTGGAAATGGCGAGCGGAGGGGGGAAGACCCAGTACTTC. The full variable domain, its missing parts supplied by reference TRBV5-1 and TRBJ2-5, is KAGVTQTPRYLIKTRGQQVTLSCSPISGHRSVSWYQQTPGQGLQFLFEYFSETQRNKGNFPGRFSGRQFSNSRSEMNVSTLELGDSALYLCASSLEMASGGGKTQYFGPGTRLLVL.

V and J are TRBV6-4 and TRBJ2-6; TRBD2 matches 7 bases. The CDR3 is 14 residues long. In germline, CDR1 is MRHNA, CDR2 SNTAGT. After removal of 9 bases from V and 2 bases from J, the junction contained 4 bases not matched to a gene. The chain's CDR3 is CASQTSAGANVLTF. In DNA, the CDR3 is TGTGCCAGTCAAACTAGCGCTGGGGCCAACGTCCTGACTTTC.

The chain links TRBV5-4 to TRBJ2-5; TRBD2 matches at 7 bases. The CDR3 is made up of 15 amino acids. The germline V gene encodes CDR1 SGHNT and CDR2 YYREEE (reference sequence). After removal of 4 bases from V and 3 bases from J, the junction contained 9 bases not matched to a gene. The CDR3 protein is CASSPQSAGEETQYF. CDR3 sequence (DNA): TGTGCCAGCAGCCCCCAAAGTGCGGGAGAAGAGACCCAGTACTTC.

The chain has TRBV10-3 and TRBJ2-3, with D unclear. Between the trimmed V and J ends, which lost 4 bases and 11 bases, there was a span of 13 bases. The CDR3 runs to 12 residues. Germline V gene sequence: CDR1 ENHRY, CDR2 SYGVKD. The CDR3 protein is CAISADPRGQYF. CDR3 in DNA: TGTGCCATCAGTGCAGACCCCCGTGGGCAGTATTTT.

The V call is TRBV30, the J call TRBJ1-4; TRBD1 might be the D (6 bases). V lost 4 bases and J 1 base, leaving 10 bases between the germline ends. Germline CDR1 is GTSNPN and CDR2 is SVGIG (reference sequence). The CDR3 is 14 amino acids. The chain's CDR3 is CAWNAGVTNEKLFF. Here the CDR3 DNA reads TGTGCCTGGAACGCAGGGGTAACTAATGAAAAACTGTTTTTT.

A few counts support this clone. CDR3 in amino acids: CASSRGGGLASSYNEQFF. The CDR3 DNA follows: TGTGCCAGCAGCCGGGGGGGTGGACTAGCGAGCTCCTACAATGAGCAGTTCTTC. The chain has TRBV5-4 and TRBJ2-1, with 9 bases matching TRBD2. CDR1 and CDR2 from the germline V gene are SGHNT and YYREEE (reference sequence). The J segment lost 0 bases and the V segment lost 4 bases, leaving 11 bases of the junction unmatched. The CDR3 is made up of 18 amino acids.

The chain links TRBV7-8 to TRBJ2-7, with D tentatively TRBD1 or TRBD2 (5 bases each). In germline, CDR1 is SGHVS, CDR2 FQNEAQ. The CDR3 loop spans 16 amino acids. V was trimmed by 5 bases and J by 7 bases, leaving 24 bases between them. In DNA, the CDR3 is TGTGCCAGCAGCCGATATATTGGGGACGGCGGTAGGGAGCAGTACTTC. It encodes CASSRYIGDGGREQYF. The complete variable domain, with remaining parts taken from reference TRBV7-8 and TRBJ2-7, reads GAGVSQSPRYKVAKRGQDVALRCDPISGHVSLFWYQQALGQGPEFLTYFQNEAQLDKSGLPSDRFFAERPEGSVSTLKIQRTQQEDSAVYLCASSRYIGDGGREQYFGPGTRLTVT.

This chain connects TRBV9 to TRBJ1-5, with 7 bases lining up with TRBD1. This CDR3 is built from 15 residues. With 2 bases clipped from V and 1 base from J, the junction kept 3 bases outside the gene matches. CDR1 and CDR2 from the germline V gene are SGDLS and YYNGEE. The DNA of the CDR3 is TGTGCCAGCAGCGTGCAGGGACAGAGCAATCAGCCCCAGCATTTT. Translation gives CASSVQGQSNQPQHF. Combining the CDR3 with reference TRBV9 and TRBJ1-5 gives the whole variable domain DSGVTQTPKHLITATGQRVTLRCSPRSGDLSVYWYQQSLDQGLQFLIQYYNGEERAKGNILERFSAQQFPDLHSELNLSSLELGDSALYFCASSVQGQSNQPQHFGDGTRLSIL.

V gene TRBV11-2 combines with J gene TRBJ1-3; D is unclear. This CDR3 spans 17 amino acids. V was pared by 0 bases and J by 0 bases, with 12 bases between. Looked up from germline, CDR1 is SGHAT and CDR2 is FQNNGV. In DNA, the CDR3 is TGTGCCAGCAGCTTAGAGCCAGGAGGAACCTCTGGAAACACCATATATTTT. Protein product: CASSLEPGGTSGNTIYF.

The DNA of the CDR3 is TGTGCCAGCAGCCAAGATCCTATAGCCAGCCTGAACACCGGGGAGCTGTTTTTT. It codes for CASSQDPIASLNTGELFF. The J gene is TRBJ2-2, the V gene TRBV14; D call uncertain. The germline V gene encodes CDR1 SGHDN and CDR2 FVKESK. V was trimmed by 0 bases and J by 1 base, leaving 15 bases between them. This CDR3 comprises 18 residues.

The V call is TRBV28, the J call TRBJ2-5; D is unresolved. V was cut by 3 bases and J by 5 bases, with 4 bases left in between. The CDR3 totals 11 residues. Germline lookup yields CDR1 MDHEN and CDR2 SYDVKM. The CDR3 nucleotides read TGTGCCAGCAGTTTCGGTGAGACCCAGTACTTC. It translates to CASSFGETQYF.

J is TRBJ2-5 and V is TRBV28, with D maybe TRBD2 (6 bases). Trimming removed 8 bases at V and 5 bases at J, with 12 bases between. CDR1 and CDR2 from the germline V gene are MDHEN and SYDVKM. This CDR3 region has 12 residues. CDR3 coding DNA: TGTGCCAGCCAGGCGGGGTGGGAGACCCAGTACTTC. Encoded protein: CASQAGWETQYF.

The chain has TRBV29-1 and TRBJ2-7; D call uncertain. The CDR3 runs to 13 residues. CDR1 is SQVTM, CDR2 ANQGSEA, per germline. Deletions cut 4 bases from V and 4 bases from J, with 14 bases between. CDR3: CSVVIGHPYEQYF. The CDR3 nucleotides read TGCAGCGTTGTGATCGGGCACCCGTACGAGCAGTACTTC.